A selection of T cell receptor beta chains follows, all from one sample in a study of T cells in localized non-small cell lung cancer. The assay was immunoSEQ multiplex PCR, and TCRdb's table has in-frame clones only and misses some. Here the sample spans approximately 80,000 clones, about 84% being singletons. The sample here was peripheral blood, taken before any cancer treatment. The receptor set was obtained from a female donor of 60 years or more with stage I lung adenocarcinoma. Each CDR3 is given with its conserved first and last residue. D genes are given only for firm matches. Expanded clones are given a class, and other clones once, few, many or no size at all.

V gene	D gene	J gene	clone size	CDR3 protein	CDR3 DNA
TRBV6-5	TRBD1	TRBJ2-4	NA	CASSTPTGSKNIQYF	TGTGCCAGCAGTACCCCGACAGGGTCCAAAAACATTCAGTACTTC
TRBV19	NA	TRBJ2-7	NA	CASSINSGSYEQYF	TGTGCCAGTAGTATAAACAGCGGGTCCTACGAGCAGTACTTC
TRBV2	NA	TRBJ1-6	few	CASSGERGSPLHF	TGTGCCAGCAGTGGGGAGAGGGGGTCACCCCTCCACTTT
TRBV27	TRBD2	TRBJ2-4	NA	CASSQGTSGKNIQYF	TGTGCCAGCAGCCAAGGGACTAGCGGCAAAAACATTCAGTACTTC
TRBV19	NA	TRBJ2-3	NA	CASSGGRDTDTQYF	TGTGCCAGTTCGGGGGGCCGGGACACAGATACGCAGTATTTT
TRBV6-6	NA	TRBJ2-5	NA	CASSYERSQETQYF	TGTGCCAGCAGTTACGAGCGATCCCAAGAGACCCAGTACTTC
TRBV14	TRBD2	TRBJ2-7	NA	CASSQDPLRAGGTHEQYF	TGTGCCAGCAGCCAAGATCCATTACGGGCGGGAGGAACCCACGAGCAGTACTTC
TRBV18	NA	TRBJ2-1	NA	CASSPPLTLGNEQFF	TGTGCCAGCTCACCACCTTTAACCTTAGGAAATGAGCAGTTCTTC
TRBV5-6	NA	TRBJ1-5	NA	CASSFWVDSNQPQHF	TGTGCCAGCAGCTTTTGGGTCGACAGCAATCAGCCCCAGCATTTT
TRBV10-3	TRBD1	TRBJ1-1	NA	CATSIIDRGAFF	TGTGCCACCTCCATTATCGACAGGGGCGCTTTCTTT
TRBV18	NA	TRBJ1-1	medium-sized	CASSQGRVITEAFF	TGTGCCAGCTCCCAAGGGAGGGTTATCACTGAAGCTTTCTTT
TRBV10-3	NA	TRBJ1-2	few	CASSYGQGKYGYTF	TGTGCCAGCAGTTACGGGCAGGGGAAGTATGGCTACACCTTC
TRBV5-6	NA	TRBJ1-1	few	CASSFGGTTEAFF	TGTGCCAGCAGCTTCGGGGGTACCACTGAAGCTTTCTTT
TRBV14	NA	TRBJ1-2	few	CASSRRDNSGYGYTF	TGTGCCAGCAGCCGCCGGGACAACTCGGGCTATGGCTACACCTTC
TRBV5-1	TRBD2	TRBJ2-7	NA	CASSPGLAPKSYEQYF	TGCGCCAGCAGCCCGGGACTAGCGCCAAAATCCTACGAGCAGTACTTC
TRBV7-8	TRBD1	TRBJ2-7	NA	CASSLRTGGLSYEQYF	TGTGCCAGCAGCTTACGGACAGGGGGCCTCTCCTACGAGCAGTACTTC
TRBV18	TRBD1	TRBJ1-2	NA	CASSPGGEGAGGYTF	TGTGCCAGCTCACCAGGAGGAGAGGGGGCTGGAGGCTACACCTTC
TRBV18	NA	TRBJ2-1	NA	CASSPQDRGESSYNEQFF	TGTGCCAGCTCACCACAAGATAGGGGGGAGAGCTCCTACAATGAGCAGTTCTTC
TRBV5-1	TRBD1	TRBJ2-5	once	CASSSTGGTETQYF	TGCGCCAGCAGTTCCACAGGGGGGACAGAGACCCAGTACTTC
TRBV27	NA	TRBJ1-1	NA	CASSWTVGNTEAFF	TGTGCCAGCAGCTGGACAGTGGGGAACACTGAAGCTTTCTTT
TRBV9	NA	TRBJ2-3	few	CASSTGHTSTDTQYF	TGTGCCAGCAGCACGGGACACACTAGCACAGATACGCAGTATTTT
TRBV4-1	NA	TRBJ1-1	NA	CASSQAFVQTTEAFF	TGCGCCAGCAGCCAAGCTTTTGTACAGACTACTGAAGCTTTCTTT
TRBV5-5	TRBD1	TRBJ1-4	NA	CASSPASGTGLGTNEKLFF	TGTGCCAGCAGCCCGGCTTCCGGGACAGGGCTGGGAACTAATGAAAAACTGTTTTTT
TRBV2	NA	TRBJ2-2	NA	CASSEIFLADTGELFF	TGTGCCAGCAGTGAGATCTTCCTTGCGGACACCGGGGAGCTGTTTTTT
TRBV9	NA	TRBJ2-2	NA	CASSVGAESTGELFF	TGTGCCAGCAGCGTAGGGGCAGAGTCCACCGGGGAGCTGTTTTTT
TRBV7-2	NA	TRBJ2-1	NA	CASSPSDGSYNEQFF	TGTGCCAGCAGCCCATCCGACGGCTCCTACAATGAGCAGTTCTTC
TRBV6-6	NA	TRBJ1-1	NA	CASSYGGMNTEAFF	TGTGCCAGCAGTTACGGGGGGATGAACACTGAAGCTTTCTTT
TRBV7-2	NA	TRBJ2-1	NA	CASSLGPTAYNEQFF	TGTGCCAGCAGCTTAGGTCCGACTGCCTACAATGAGCAGTTCTTC
TRBV5-4	TRBD2	TRBJ2-1	NA	CASNLAGTYNEQFF	TGTGCCAGCAACCTAGCGGGAACCTACAATGAGCAGTTCTTC
TRBV7-9	NA	TRBJ1-2	NA	CASSLAWGGRSGRGYTF	TGTGCCAGCAGCTTAGCGTGGGGAGGCAGGTCCGGTAGAGGCTACACCTTC
TRBV5-1	NA	TRBJ2-3	NA	CASSLSATDTQYF	TGCGCCAGCAGCTTATCAGCCACAGATACGCAGTATTTT
TRBV5-1	NA	TRBJ2-2	NA	CASSLDVGGRGTGELFF	TGCGCCAGCAGCTTGGACGTAGGAGGGCGGGGAACCGGGGAGCTGTTTTTT
TRBV30	NA	TRBJ1-2	NA	CAWSGTDFYGYTF	TGTGCCTGGAGTGGGACAGACTTCTATGGCTACACCTTC
TRBV19	NA	TRBJ1-2	NA	CASSMEAQYNYGYTF	TGTGCCAGTAGTATGGAGGCACAGTACAACTATGGCTACACCTTC
TRBV27	NA	TRBJ1-2	NA	CASRAGNYGYTF	TGTGCCAGCCGCGCCGGGAACTATGGCTACACCTTC
TRBV25-1	NA	TRBJ1-5	once	CASSESGLRGSNQPQHF	TGTGCCAGCAGTGAATCAGGGTTAAGGGGCAGCAATCAGCCCCAGCATTTT
TRBV27	TRBD1	TRBJ2-7	NA	CASSLGQGSRDEQYF	TGTGCCAGCAGTCTCGGACAGGGGTCGAGGGACGAGCAGTACTTC
TRBV7-9	NA	TRBJ2-5	once	CASRPGVEETQYF	TGTGCCAGCCGCCCAGGGGTGGAGGAGACCCAGTACTTC
TRBV27	TRBD1	TRBJ2-4	NA	CASRPGGVAKNIQYF	TGTGCCAGCAGGCCAGGGGGCGTTGCCAAAAACATTCAGTACTTC
TRBV9	NA	TRBJ1-1	NA	CASSVPGSHTEAFF	TGTGCCAGCAGCGTGCCAGGGTCGCACACTGAAGCTTTCTTT
TRBV2	NA	TRBJ1-2	NA	CASRRREVGVGYTF	TGTGCCAGCAGGCGGAGGGAGGTAGGCGTGGGCTACACCTTC
TRBV6-5	TRBD1	TRBJ1-1	NA	CASSSRTGVMNTEAFF	TGTGCCAGCAGTTCCAGGACAGGGGTTATGAACACTGAAGCTTTCTTT
TRBV11-2	NA	TRBJ2-7	NA	CASSSNYGQYF	TGTGCCAGCAGCTCAAACTACGGTCAGTACTTC